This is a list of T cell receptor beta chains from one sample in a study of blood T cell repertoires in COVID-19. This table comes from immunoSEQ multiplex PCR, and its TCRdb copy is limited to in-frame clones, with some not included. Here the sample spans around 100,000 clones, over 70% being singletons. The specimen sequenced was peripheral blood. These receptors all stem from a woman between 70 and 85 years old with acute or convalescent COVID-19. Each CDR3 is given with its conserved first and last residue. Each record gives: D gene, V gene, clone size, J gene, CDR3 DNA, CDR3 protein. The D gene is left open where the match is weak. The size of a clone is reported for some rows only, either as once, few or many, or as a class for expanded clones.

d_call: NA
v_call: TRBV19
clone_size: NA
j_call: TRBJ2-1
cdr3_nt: TGTGCCAGTAGTATCGACCGGGGAGCTAACCAGTTCTTC
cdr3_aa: CASSIDRGANQFF

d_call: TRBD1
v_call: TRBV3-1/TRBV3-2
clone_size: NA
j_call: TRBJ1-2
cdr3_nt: TGTGCCAGCAGCCAAGGACAGGGCCCCTATGGCTACACCTTC
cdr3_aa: CASSQGQGPYGYTF

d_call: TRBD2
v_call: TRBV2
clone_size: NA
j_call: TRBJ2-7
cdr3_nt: TGTGCCAGCAGTGCGCCCGGGGGGGTTCGAAACGAGCAGTACTTC
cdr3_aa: CASSAPGGVRNEQYF

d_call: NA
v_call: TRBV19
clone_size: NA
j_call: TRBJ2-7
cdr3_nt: TGTGCCAGTAGTGTCCAGGGGCACTACGAGCAGTACTTC
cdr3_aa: CASSVQGHYEQYF

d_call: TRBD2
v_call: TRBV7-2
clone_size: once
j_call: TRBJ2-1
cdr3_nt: TGTGCCAGCAGCTATATGGGGGAGGGGAATGAGCAGTTCTTC
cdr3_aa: CASSYMGEGNEQFF

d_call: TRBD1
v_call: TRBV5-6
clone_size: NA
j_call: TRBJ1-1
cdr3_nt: TGTGCCAGCAGCCCGGGACAGGCGAACACTGAAGCTTTCTTT
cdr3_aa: CASSPGQANTEAFF

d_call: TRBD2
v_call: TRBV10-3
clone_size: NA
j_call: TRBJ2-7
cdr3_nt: TGTGCCGTAGCTAGCGGTTCCTACGAGCAGTACTTC
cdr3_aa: CAVASGSYEQYF

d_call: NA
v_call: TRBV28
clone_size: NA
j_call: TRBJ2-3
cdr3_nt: TGTGCCAGCAGTTTGGGCGGGTCCACAGATACGCAGTATTTT
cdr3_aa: CASSLGGSTDTQYF

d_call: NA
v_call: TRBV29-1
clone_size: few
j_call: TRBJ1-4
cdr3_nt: TGCAGCGCCGAGGAGGGAACTAATGAAAAACTGTTTTTT
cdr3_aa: CSAEEGTNEKLFF

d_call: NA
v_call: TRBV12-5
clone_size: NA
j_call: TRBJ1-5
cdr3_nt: TGTGCTAGTGGTTTGTACGAGGCGGGGCACGGCAATCAGCCCCAGCATTTT
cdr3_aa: CASGLYEAGHGNQPQHF

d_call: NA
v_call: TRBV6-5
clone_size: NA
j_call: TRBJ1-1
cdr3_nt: TGTGCCAGCGATGACGGGACAACTAATGAAGCTTTCTTT
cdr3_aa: CASDDGTTNEAFF

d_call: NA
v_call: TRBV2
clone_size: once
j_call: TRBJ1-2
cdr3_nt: TGTGCCAGCAGTGCCAATGTTAGGGGAGGCTACACCTTC
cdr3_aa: CASSANVRGGYTF

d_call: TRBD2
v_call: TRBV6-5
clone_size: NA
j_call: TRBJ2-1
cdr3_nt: TGTGCCAGCAAGCAGGGACTACAACAATATGAGCAGTTCTTC
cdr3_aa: CASKQGLQQYEQFF

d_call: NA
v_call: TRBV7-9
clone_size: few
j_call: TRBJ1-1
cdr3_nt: TGTGCCAGCAGCTTAGAAGGAAGCGGCACTGAAGCTTTCTTT
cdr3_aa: CASSLEGSGTEAFF

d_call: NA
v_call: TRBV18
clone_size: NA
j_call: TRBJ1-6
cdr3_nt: TGTGCCAGCTCACAAGGGGGGGGCGGAAATTCACCCCTCCACTTT
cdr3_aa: CASSQGGGGNSPLHF

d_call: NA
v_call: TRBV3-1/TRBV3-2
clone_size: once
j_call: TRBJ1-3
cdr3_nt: TGTGCCAGCAGCCAAGAACGGGGTAACTCTGGAAACACCATATATTTT
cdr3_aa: CASSQERGNSGNTIYF

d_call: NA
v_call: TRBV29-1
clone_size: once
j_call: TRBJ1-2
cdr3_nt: TGCAGCGTTACACAGGGCAACTATGGCTACACCTTC
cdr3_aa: CSVTQGNYGYTF

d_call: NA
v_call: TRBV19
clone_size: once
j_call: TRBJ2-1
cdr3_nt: TGTGCCAGTAGTATAGGAGGGGGCTACAATGAGCAGTTCTTC
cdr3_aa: CASSIGGGYNEQFF

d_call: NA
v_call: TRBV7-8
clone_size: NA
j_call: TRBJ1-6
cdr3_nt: TGTGCCAGCAGCTTAGTCACAGGGTTTTCACCCCTCCACTTT
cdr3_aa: CASSLVTGFSPLHF

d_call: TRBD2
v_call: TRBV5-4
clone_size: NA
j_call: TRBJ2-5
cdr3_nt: TGTGCCAGCAGCTTGACTAGCGGGAGGGAAGAGACCCAGTACTTC
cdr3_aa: CASSLTSGREETQYF

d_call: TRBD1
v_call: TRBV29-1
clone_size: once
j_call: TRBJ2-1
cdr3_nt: TGCAGCGGGAGGGTAACAGGGGGAGTGGATGAGCAGTTCTTC
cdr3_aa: CSGRVTGGVDEQFF

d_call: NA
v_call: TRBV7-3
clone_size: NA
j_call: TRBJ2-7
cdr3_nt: TGTGCCAGCAGCTTAGATAGCAGTTACGAGCAGTACTTC
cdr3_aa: CASSLDSSYEQYF

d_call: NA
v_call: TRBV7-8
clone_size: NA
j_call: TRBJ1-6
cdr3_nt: TGTGCCAGCAGCTTAGGGCAGACTACGGGGCCCCTCCACTTT
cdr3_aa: CASSLGQTTGPLHF

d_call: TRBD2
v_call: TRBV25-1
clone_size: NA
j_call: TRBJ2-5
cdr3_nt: TGTGCCAGCAGGGGAGGGACGGGGCGAGAGACCCAGTACTTC
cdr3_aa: CASRGGTGRETQYF

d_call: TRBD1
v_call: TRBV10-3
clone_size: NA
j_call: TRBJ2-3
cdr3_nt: TGTGCCATCAGTGAGCCCGGACAGGGGGCTGCCGATACGCAGTATTTT
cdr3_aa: CAISEPGQGAADTQYF

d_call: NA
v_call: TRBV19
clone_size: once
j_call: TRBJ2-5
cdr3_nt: TGTGCCAGTAGTATAAGGACAGAAGAGACCCAGTACTTC
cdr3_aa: CASSIRTEETQYF

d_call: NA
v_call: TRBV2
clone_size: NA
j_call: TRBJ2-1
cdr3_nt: TGTGCCCTAAAGGGGGGGTCCCTCAAGGAAGAGCAGTTCTTC
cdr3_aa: CALKGGSLKEEQFF

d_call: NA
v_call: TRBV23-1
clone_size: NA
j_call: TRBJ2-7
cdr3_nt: TGCGCCAGCAGTCAATTACAGTGTCCACGTACCTACGAGCAGTACTTC
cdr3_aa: CASSQLQCPRTYEQYF

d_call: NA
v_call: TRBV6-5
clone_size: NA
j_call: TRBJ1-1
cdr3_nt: TGTGCCAGCAGTTACTCCGGGTCGGGAGGCACTGAAGCTTTCTTT
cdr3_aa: CASSYSGSGGTEAFF

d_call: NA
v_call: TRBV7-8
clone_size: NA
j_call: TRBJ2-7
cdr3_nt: TGTGCCAGCAGCCCAGCCCACAGGCCCGGCTACGAGCAGTACTTC
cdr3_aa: CASSPAHRPGYEQYF

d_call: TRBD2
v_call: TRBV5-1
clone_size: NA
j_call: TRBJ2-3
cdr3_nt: TGCGCCAGCAGCTTGGGGAGGACTAGCGGGACGAAGAATACGCAGTATTTT
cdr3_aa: CASSLGRTSGTKNTQYF

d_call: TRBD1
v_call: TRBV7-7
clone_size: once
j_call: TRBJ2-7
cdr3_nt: TGTGCCAGCAGCTTAGGGACAGGCTACGAGCAGTACTTC
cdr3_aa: CASSLGTGYEQYF

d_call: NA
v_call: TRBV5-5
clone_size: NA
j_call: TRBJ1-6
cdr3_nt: TGTGCCAGCAGCGATCAAAGGGGCTTCGGTAATTCACCCCTCCACTTT
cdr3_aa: CASSDQRGFGNSPLHF

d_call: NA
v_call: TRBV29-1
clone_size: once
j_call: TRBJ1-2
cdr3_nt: TGCAGCGTTGGGACAGTAAAGGGCTACACCTTC
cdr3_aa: CSVGTVKGYTF

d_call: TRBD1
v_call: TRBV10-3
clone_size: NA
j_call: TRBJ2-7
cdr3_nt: TGTGCCATCAGTGAGTCGCTACAGGGGGCCCCTGGGCACGAGCAGTACTTC
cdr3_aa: CAISESLQGAPGHEQYF

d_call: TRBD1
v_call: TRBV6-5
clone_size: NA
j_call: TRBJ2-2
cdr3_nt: TGTGCCAGCGATAGGACAGGGGAGACCGGGGAGCTGTTTTTT
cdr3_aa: CASDRTGETGELFF

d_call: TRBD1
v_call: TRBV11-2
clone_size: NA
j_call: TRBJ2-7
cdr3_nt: TGTGCCAGCAGCTTATTTGGGACAGTCCAGGTCGAGCAGTACTTC
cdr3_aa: CASSLFGTVQVEQYF

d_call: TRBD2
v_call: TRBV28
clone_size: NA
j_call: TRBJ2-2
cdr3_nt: TGTGCCAGCAGTCCGAGACTAGCGGGAGCGACCGGGGAGCTGTTTTTT
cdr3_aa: CASSPRLAGATGELFF

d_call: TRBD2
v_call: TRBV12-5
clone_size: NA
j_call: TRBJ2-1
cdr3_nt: TGTGCTAGTGGCCCCCCTAGCGGGAGCTACAATGAGCAGTTCTTC
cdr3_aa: CASGPPSGSYNEQFF

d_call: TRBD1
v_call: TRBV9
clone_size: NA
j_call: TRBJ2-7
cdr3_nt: TGTGCCAGCAGCGCCCGGACAGGGAGAGAGCAGTACTTC
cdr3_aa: CASSARTGREQYF

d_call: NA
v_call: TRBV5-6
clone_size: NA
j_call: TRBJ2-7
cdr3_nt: TGTGCCAGCAGCCAAGTCGGGGTCTACGAGCAGTACTTC
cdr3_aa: CASSQVGVYEQYF

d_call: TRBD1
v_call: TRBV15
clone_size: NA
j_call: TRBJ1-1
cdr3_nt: TGTGCCACCAGCAGAGGTACAGGGGGCCCAGGCGCTGAAGCTTTCTTT
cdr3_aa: CATSRGTGGPGAEAFF

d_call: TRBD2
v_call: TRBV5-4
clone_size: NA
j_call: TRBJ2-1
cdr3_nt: TGTGCCAGCAGCCTACTAGCGGGAGATGAGCAGTTCTTC
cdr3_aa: CASSLLAGDEQFF

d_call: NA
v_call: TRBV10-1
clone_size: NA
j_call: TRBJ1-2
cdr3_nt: TGCGCCATTCGGACAGTCTATGGCTACACCTTC
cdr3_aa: CAIRTVYGYTF

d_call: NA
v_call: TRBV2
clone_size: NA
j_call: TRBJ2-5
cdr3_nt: TGTGCCAGCAGCCTGACTAGAAAGGAGACCCAGTACTTC
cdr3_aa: CASSLTRKETQYF